The clone carrying this T cell receptor (beta chain) was counted a few times. This sequence may be a read error, since a much larger clone differs from it by one base. Other DNA sequences from this sample encode an identical CDR3 as well. The sample originates from a study of beta chain features in type 1 diabetes. The whole isolated RNA underwent reverse transcription, so sequencing captured expressed TCRB transcripts. Assay: immunoSEQ multiplex PCR; the TCRdb copy retains only in-frame clones and omits some. Among around 250,000 clones listed, about 30% were seen once. The ends were cut back, 4 bases at V and 0 bases at J, with 2 bases in the middle. The germline gives CDR1 SGHAT, CDR2 FQNNGV. This CDR3 region has 12 residues.

The origin of this receptor is a man aged 25 to 45 in good health. The V and J genes are TRBV11-2 and TRBJ2-3, with D hard to call. The sample consisted of central memory CD4+ T cells from blood. The CDR3 DNA is TGTGCCAGCAGCTCAAGCACAGATACGCAGTATTTT. This translates into CASSSSTDTQYF. The whole variable domain, filled in from reference TRBV11-2 and TRBJ2-3, reads EAGVAQSPRYKIIEKRQSVAFWCNPISGHATLYWYQQILGQGPKLLIQFQNNGVVDDSQLPKDRFSAERLKGVDSTLKIQPAKLEDSAVYLCASSSSTDTQYFGPGTRLTVL.